This TCR beta chain was observed in a study of cytomegalovirus exposure and HLA in healthy donors (dated by TCRdb to about 2017). About the investigation overall: In an earlier analysis of around 540 of the donors, 276 Gb of sequence data and 120 million or so unique TCR beta sequences from about 190 million T cells were reported. High-throughput TCR immunosequencing, statistical association of individual TCRs with disease status, and machine learning were combined to predict cytomegalovirus infection status. The aim of the study was to test whether cataloging public T cell receptors could identify signatures of past pathogen exposure. A few DR-DQ haplotypes were treated as single units for association and clustering because of strong linkage in the cohort. Genome-wide SNP genotypes for about three fifths of the roughly 700 donors were used in a later genetic analysis, which treated that subset as a discovery cohort. Class I and class II HLA loci were covered by the typing at four-digit resolution. The genetic ancestry cluster associated with self-reported Caucasian donors included over 80% of the roughly 410 genotyped donors. Rather than using new phenotypic data, the later analysis identified candidate immune exposures from TCR beta sequences and from how often those sequences occurred across donors. A later analysis re-analyzed previously published TCR beta repertoires from 666 donors and added high-resolution HLA genotyping to study TCR occurrence patterns. Alongside the repertoire data, information on donor age, sex, ethnicity and CMV serostatus was compiled. The study profiled the T cell repertoires of fewer than 850 subjects by immunosequencing and related them to cytomegalovirus serostatus. Among around 400 genotyped donors of the cohort, an average of around 220,000 unique TCR beta nucleotide sequences was sequenced per donor, of which approximately 18% were non-productive. In addition to the first cohort of around 670 subjects, a separate validation cohort of approximately 110 different subjects was used. Typing coverage varied by locus: roughly 629-640 donors for A, B, C, DRB1 and DQB1; more than 500 for DQA1; more than 600 for DPA1; approximately 470 for DPB1. An earlier analysis of around 580 of the donors used high-throughput TCR beta sequencing to judge whether each TCR beta V gene segment behaved as functional or pseudogenic. Every discovery cohort repertoire had been produced on one sequencing platform. An early release that covered several hundred HLA-typed donors contained about 300 gigabases of sequencing data and 65 million to 100 million unique TCR sequences. Overall study outcomes, separate from this receptor: In an earlier analysis of 450 to 750 of the donors, most TCR beta V segments appeared in productive rearrangements about 90% or about 30% of the time, broadly matching IMGT annotations. A later analysis reported that several top co-occurrence clusters appeared linked to parvovirus B19, influenza, CMV and Epstein-Barr virus. A further reported finding was that TCR beta sequences accurately predicted the HLA-A and HLA-B alleles for most subjects in the first cohort. A later genetic analysis reported fewer N-insertions in productive TCRs among donors in an Asian-associated ancestry cluster than the roughly 670-donor mean. Because HLA typing was unavailable for some donors at each locus, only the typed subset was used in association tests. Across donors, most TCR sequences were observed very rarely, whereas some public TCRs were present in many individuals. Correlated functional status among segregating V segments might be attributable to linkage disequilibrium, but an unknown experimental factor could not be ruled out. A later analysis found that most CMV-associated TCR beta chains appeared HLA-restricted, with HLA associations seemingly driven largely by CMV exposure. CMV serostatus was the only immune exposure information available for the cohort. According to the authors, the approach could potentially be generalized to other disease states and immunological phenotypes. An association between a missense DCLRE1C variant and V-gene and J-gene trimming of TCR beta chains was found in a later genetic analysis and replicated in an independent cohort. In this cohort, only TCR beta chains were sequenced, and detectable features were limited by the absence of alpha or paired-chain data. The classifier was reported to diagnose cytomegalovirus status with high specificity and sensitivity in both the original and validation cohorts. A cluster of highly shared sequence variants was judged likely to be a technical artifact of the sequencing pipeline. The earlier analysis of approximately 540 of the donors excluded 15 to 20 rarely observed V segments, including chromosome 9 orphons, because counts were too low. When HLA alleles, especially DR and DQ, strongly co-occurred, TCR associations were difficult to assign to individual alleles. Because the 87-base-pair reads could not distinguish some IMGT-functional V segments, including TRBV6-2 and TRBV6-3, those segments were excluded. At a false discovery rate of 0.05, a later analysis linked fewer than 20,000 TCR beta sequences to specific HLA alleles. A later analysis found that HLA-associated TCR beta chains were more clonally expanded and had lower generation probabilities than equally common non-associated chains. The study gave a list of more than 150 TCR beta chains associated with cytomegalovirus. Presence/absence analyses assumed roughly uniform sequencing depth across donors, an assumption that may not hold. In a later analysis, the rate of TCR association differed among HLA loci, with DRB1 alleles having the most associated TCRs and HLA-C alleles having the fewest. A few of the identified cytomegalovirus-associated TCR beta chains were confirmed in vitro to be specific for cytomegalovirus antigens.

The cohort was made up of 666 healthy bone marrow donors. All cohort members were sampled while nominally healthy, although unrecorded immune exposures were likely present. The donor was CMV seropositive and belonged to the group of about 290 seropositive cohort members. Each donor provided a peripheral blood sample, and peripheral blood mononuclear cells were used for TCR beta sequencing. The Qiagen DNeasy Blood Extraction Kit was used to extract genomic DNA from the blood cell samples. Concerning this clone: Its antigen specificity is not known. Base qualities are not provided; no much larger clone lies one nucleotide away.

The receptor library was made with the immunoSEQ multiplex PCR assay. The multiplex PCR relied on a mix of 60 forward primers for TCR Vbeta segments and 13 reverse primers for TCR Jbeta segments. The CDR3 region of rearranged TCR beta genes was amplified from genomic DNA with a multiplex PCR assay. The Illumina HiSeq System was used to sequence the amplified TCR beta libraries as 87-base-pair reads. As for how the authors treated the data: In a later analysis, tens of millions of unique TCR beta chains were counted across the 500 to 850 repertoires, and approximately 9.9 million of these chains were shared by at least two donors. Raw reads were error-corrected and collapsed into unique sequences by a nearest-neighbor algorithm in which closely related sequences were merged to remove PCR and sequencing errors. Alignment of CDR3 sequences to IMGT reference sequences was used to assign V, D and J gene segments. For a sequence to be retained, at least a six-nucleotide match to both a V gene segment and a J gene segment was required. A rearrangement counted as productive if the CDR3 had no stop codons and remained in frame with V and J, and every other rearrangement counted as non-productive. Following IMGT convention, CDR3 was defined as the stretch from the second conserved V-encoded cysteine to the conserved J-encoded phenylalanine. In an earlier analysis of more than 550 of the donors, sequences lacking an unambiguous match to a single V gene segment were excluded. In an earlier analysis of almost 600 of the donors, a V segment was called functional when productive rearrangements were above 56.7%, and segregating when the standard deviation between donors exceeded 5%. A statistical classification framework was built to diagnose cytomegalovirus status from the catalog of TCR beta chain sequences. V and J gene assignment, in a later analysis, came from comparing TCR nucleotide sequences with IMGT/GENE-DB human TR gene sequences. In a later analysis, CDR3 sequences and most-parsimonious VDJ recombination scenarios were assigned using the TCRdist pipeline. In a later analysis, every TCR beta chain was defined by the combination of its CDR3 amino acid sequence and its V-gene family, and reads without a unique V-gene family were dropped. As a way to deal with suspected cross-contamination and a sequencing artifact, a later analysis dropped 640 or so nucleotide sequences that were highly shared and had low generation probability. A later analysis calculated a clonal expansion index for each public chain from normalized within-repertoire ranks of inferred template counts. In a later analysis, generation probabilities were computed using a VDJ recombination model fitted to out-of-frame rearrangements, and the results were checked against IGoR. In a later analysis, TCR-TCR, TCR-HLA and TCR-CMV co-occurrence was scored with hypergeometric tests, and a repertoire-size bias correction was applied to TCR pairs. In a later analysis, false discovery rates were estimated by permuting HLA or CMV assignments 20 times. A later analysis grouped co-occurring TCRs with DBSCAN, adding TCRdist sequence similarity when clustering within HLA-allele-positive subsets. Repertoires with fewer than 30,000 or more than 120,000 public chains were left out of co-occurrence clustering, as were roughly five repertoires with anomalous nucleotide sharing. In its TCRdb copy, this immuneACCESS table keeps in-frame sequences only and misses some clones. Where compared with another copy, unresolved V genes explain less than half of these, and the others have no known cause. V and J calls and clone size are given by that table; D and trimming were obtained from the DNA. For this sample the table gives around 130,000 clones, of which around 85% were detected only once. The ten biggest clones cover about 7% of the sample.

CDR1 and CDR2 are read off the germline V gene as SNHLY and FYNNEI. Trimmed from V: 1 base; trimmed from J: 0 bases; junction bases lacking a gene match: 8. Counted from cysteine to phenylalanine, this CDR3 has 17 amino acids. The kept DNA is CDR3 alone, 51 bases in frame from the first base. Sequences were obtained from PBMCs. The rearrangement combines TRBV2 with TRBJ2-7, with 8 junctional bases fitting TRBD1. The clonotype was recovered from a woman aged 25 to 39 in good health and CMV-seropositive. The DNA sequence follows: TGTGCCAGCAGTGAAGTAGGGACAGGCCTGAGCTCCTACGAGCAGTACTTC. Its product reads: CASSEVGTGLSSYEQYF. With all but the CDR3 taken from the reference TRBV2 and TRBJ2-7 genes, the full variable domain is: EPEVTQTPSHQVTQMGQEVILRCVPISNHLYFYWYRQILGQKVEFLVSFYNNEISEKSEIFDDQFSVERPDGSNFTLKIRSTKLEDSAMYFCASSEVGTGLSSYEQYFGPGTRLTVT.